These T cell receptor beta chains were read from a single sample in a study of T cells after posttransplantation cyclophosphamide. The repertoire was sequenced with immunoSEQ multiplex PCR; TCRdb's copy has only in-frame clones and lacks some. The sample has tens of thousands of clones, none seen only once. Material for sequencing was PBMCs. The receptors come from a young man in good health and a related stem cell transplant donor. Both conserved end residues are part of each CDR3. A D gene is named only where the DNA matches it firmly. Where a row states a size, it is once, few, many or the class of an expanded clone; other rows omit it.

clone size,D gene,J gene,CDR3 length,V gene,CDR3 DNA,CDR3 protein
many,TRBD2,TRBJ2-1,15,TRBV28,TGTGCCAGCAGCGTAGCGGGGGGGCCTTATAATGAGCAGTTCTTC,CASSVAGGPYNEQFF
many,TRBD1,TRBJ1-1,18,TRBV7-9,TGTGCCAGCAGCCTGGGCACCGGGACAGGGGGCCGACGGACTGAAGCTTTCTTT,CASSLGTGTGGRRTEAFF
many,NA,TRBJ1-5,14,TRBV6-6,TGTGCCAGCAGTTACCCGGACAGCTATCAGCCCCAGCATTTT,CASSYPDSYQPQHF
NA,TRBD2,TRBJ2-7,16,TRBV7-8,TGTGCCAGCAGCTTAGGAGCAGCGGGGGGCTTCTACGAGCAGTACTTC,CASSLGAAGGFYEQYF
many,TRBD2,TRBJ2-4,17,TRBV2,TGTGCCAGCAGGCCCGGACTAGCGGGGGGGGGCAAAAACATTCAGTACTTC,CASRPGLAGGGKNIQYF
many,TRBD2,TRBJ2-7,15,TRBV28,TGTGCCAGCAGTTTTGGTAGCGGGGGGGCCTACGAGCAGTACTTC,CASSFGSGGAYEQYF
many,NA,TRBJ2-7,12,TRBV6-2/TRBV6-3,TGTGCCAGCAGCCACACCAGCTACGAGCAGTACTTC,CASSHTSYEQYF
many,TRBD1,TRBJ1-2,18,TRBV7-9,TGTGCCAGCAGCTTAGGGCCCCTAACAGGGGGAACCCCCTATGGCTACACCTTC,CASSLGPLTGGTPYGYTF
many,TRBD1,TRBJ1-3,12,TRBV28,TGTGCCGGGACAGGGGCTGGAAACACCATATATTTT,CAGTGAGNTIYF
NA,TRBD2,TRBJ2-3,15,TRBV5-1,TGCGCCAGCAGCTTGATTAGCGGGGGGGCAGATACGCAGTATTTT,CASSLISGGADTQYF
many,TRBD1,TRBJ2-2,15,TRBV12-3/TRBV12-4,TGTGCCAGCAGTCCTCATCAGGGGGACACCGGGGAGCTGTTTTTT,CASSPHQGDTGELFF
many,NA,TRBJ1-6,13,TRBV19,TGTGCCAGTAGTCCCCAGGCAAGATCACCCCTCCACTTT,CASSPQARSPLHF
many,NA,TRBJ2-1,15,TRBV11-3,TGTGCCAGCAGCTCCGCAGAAAGTAATTTGAATGAGCAGTTCTTC,CASSSAESNLNEQFF
many,NA,TRBJ2-3,14,TRBV7-2,TGTGCCAGCAGCCCCGGACAGATGACAGATACGCAGTATTTT,CASSPGQMTDTQYF
many,TRBD2,TRBJ2-1,17,TRBV25-1,TGTGCCAGCAGTCCCGTCACGAGGAGCGGGGGTTCCAATGAGCAGTTCTTC,CASSPVTRSGGSNEQFF
few,TRBD1,TRBJ1-1,14,TRBV9,TGTGCCAGCAGCATCGGGACAGGGAGCACTGAAGCTTTCTTT,CASSIGTGSTEAFF
many,NA,TRBJ1-1,14,TRBV10-3,TGTGCCATCTCCGCGGTGAACATGAACACTGAAGCTTTCTTT,CAISAVNMNTEAFF
many,TRBD1,TRBJ2-3,16,TRBV7-9,TGTGCCAGCAGCCTTAGACAGGGGGCTAGGACAGATACGCAGTATTTT,CASSLRQGARTDTQYF
many,TRBD1,TRBJ2-1,14,TRBV7-3,TGTGCCAGCAGCTTAGAGGGGGCCAACAATGAGCAGTTCTTC,CASSLEGANNEQFF
few,TRBD2,TRBJ2-3,14,TRBV6-4,TGTGCCAGCAGTGACAGCGGGGGCACAGATACGCAGTATTTT,CASSDSGGTDTQYF
many,TRBD1,TRBJ1-5,17,TRBV12-3/TRBV12-4,TGTGCCAGCAGTCTTCAGGGGGCGCTCGGCAGCAATCAGCCCCAGCATTTT,CASSLQGALGSNQPQHF
NA,TRBD1,TRBJ2-2,18,TRBV9,TGTGCCAGCAGCGTGAGACAGGGCCGCGGTATCGCAGCCGGGGAGCTGTTTTTT,CASSVRQGRGIAAGELFF
NA,NA,TRBJ2-5,15,TRBV11-3,TGTGCCAGCAGCTTAGGTGGCGGGGACGTGGAGACCCAGTACTTC,CASSLGGGDVETQYF
few,TRBD2,TRBJ2-7,14,TRBV29-1,TGCAGCGTTGAAGAGGCGGGGGGTTCCTACGAGCAGTACTTC,CSVEEAGGSYEQYF
many,TRBD1,TRBJ2-7,14,TRBV7-9,TGTGCCAGCAGCTTGGGACAGGGGTTCTACGAGCAGTACTTC,CASSLGQGFYEQYF
many,TRBD1,TRBJ1-2,14,TRBV28,TGTGCCAGCAGTTTAGGGACAGGGAACTATGGCTACACCTTC,CASSLGTGNYGYTF
many,TRBD1,TRBJ1-1,13,TRBV6-5,TGTGCCACCTCCGGACAGGCACGGGTCGAAGCTTTCTTT,CATSGQARVEAFF
many,TRBD1,TRBJ1-4,15,TRBV6-6,TGTGCCAGCAGTCAGGACAGGTCGGCTAATGAAAAACTGTTTTTT,CASSQDRSANEKLFF
many,TRBD2,TRBJ2-3,15,TRBV19,TGTGCCAGTAGTCCGACTAGCGGGGGTACAGATACGCAGTATTTT,CASSPTSGGTDTQYF
many,NA,TRBJ2-3,13,TRBV2,TGTGCCAGCATGGTCAGGGTCACAGATACGCAGTATTTT,CASMVRVTDTQYF
NA,NA,TRBJ2-5,16,TRBV7-6,TGTGCCAGCAGCTTAGGCGCAGGTGGAGAGGGGGAGACCCAGTACTTC,CASSLGAGGEGETQYF
few,NA,TRBJ2-2,14,TRBV19,TGTGCCAGTAGTTCCCAGGGTGGGACCGGGGAGCTGTTTTTT,CASSSQGGTGELFF
few,NA,TRBJ1-6,16,TRBV7-9,TGTGCCAGCAGCTTAGACGGGGAAACCTATAATTCACCCCTCCACTTT,CASSLDGETYNSPLHF
many,NA,TRBJ2-7,14,TRBV19,TGTGCCAGTAGTATCGGAGGGTCCTCCTACGAGCAGTACTTC,CASSIGGSSYEQYF
NA,NA,TRBJ2-1,19,TRBV7-8,TGTGCCAGCAGCTTGATTGGGGTCGGGGGTGGAAAAATCTACAATGAGCAGTTCTTC,CASSLIGVGGGKIYNEQFF
many,NA,TRBJ1-1,16,TRBV7-2,TGTGCCAGCAGCTTACGGCTCGGGCAGGGTTCCCCTGAAGCTTTCTTT,CASSLRLGQGSPEAFF
many,NA,TRBJ2-2,14,TRBV6-1,TGTGCCAGCACGGAGACAGTGAACACCGGGGAGCTGTTTTTT,CASTETVNTGELFF
NA,NA,TRBJ1-2,12,TRBV9,TGTGCCAGCAGCGCCGACAGCTATGGCTACACCTTC,CASSADSYGYTF
NA,TRBD1,TRBJ2-5,15,TRBV5-1,TGCGCCAGCAGCGGTCAGGGGGCGAGCGAGGAGACCCAGTACTTC,CASSGQGASEETQYF
few,TRBD2,TRBJ2-5,15,TRBV7-2,TGTGCCAGCAGCTCGGGACTAGCGGGGAAAGAGACCCAGTACTTC,CASSSGLAGKETQYF
many,NA,TRBJ2-2,16,TRBV7-9,TGTGCCAGCCTCCCCGAATCCAGCGGTAACACCGGGGAGCTGTTTTTT,CASLPESSGNTGELFF
many,NA,TRBJ1-1,14,TRBV6-1,TGTGCCAGCAGTGTAGGCAGGGGCGATACTGAAGCTTTCTTT,CASSVGRGDTEAFF
many,NA,TRBJ1-1,13,TRBV6-4,TGTGCCAGCAGTGCCGACAGATCCACTGAAGCTTTCTTT,CASSADRSTEAFF
many,NA,TRBJ1-2,18,TRBV19,TGTGCCAGTAGTATGGGACTGCCGGGGTCGGTTTTCGACTATGGCTACACCTTC,CASSMGLPGSVFDYGYTF
NA,NA,TRBJ1-5,13,TRBV29-1,TGCAGCGTTGGTGTGGGGGGAGATCAGCCCCAGCATTTT,CSVGVGGDQPQHF
many,TRBD1,TRBJ2-5,14,TRBV19,TGTGCCAGTAGTAGGACAGGGTCAGGAGAGACCCAGTACTTC,CASSRTGSGETQYF
many,TRBD1,TRBJ1-6,16,TRBV2,TGTGCCAGCAGTGAAATAAGGACAGGACTCAATTCACCCCTCCACTTT,CASSEIRTGLNSPLHF
many,NA,TRBJ1-4,14,TRBV7-2,TGTGCCAGCAGCTTACGCAGATCTAATGAAAAACTGTTTTTT,CASSLRRSNEKLFF
many,NA,TRBJ1-1,15,TRBV10-3,TGTGCCATCAGCCGACAGGCGTCGAAGAACACTGAAGCTTTCTTT,CAISRQASKNTEAFF